The following is a T cell receptor (beta chain) sequence with its context. As yet, its antigen is unknown. All of the donors resided in Nashville, Tennessee, and each was a Caucasian adult. With V trimmed by 2 bases and J by 1 base, 14 bases remained unmatched. CDR3 length: 20 residues. CDR1 is MNHEY, CDR2 SMNVEV, per germline (reference sequence). The sample comes from a study of shared clonotypes between healthy human individuals. The assay was run at deep level. The assay was immunoSEQ multiplex PCR, and TCRdb's table has in-frame clones only and misses some. The table lists roughly 2,500,000 clones, 90% to 95% of them singletons. Regarding the study as a whole: Sample collection involved blood only; tissue repertoires are likely different. Some naive CD4 clonotypes, roughly 4.5%, turned up in common across a few donors.

The sequence was collected from a young man in good health. Some clones in this sample may be carry-over from other donors' samples. The chain has TRBV27 and TRBJ2-1, with 10 positions matching TRBD2. Sequencing was performed on naive CD4+ T cells from PBMCs. Described subset: CD45RA+ positively selected. CDR3 region: CASSLGPLAGEGTSYNEQFF. As DNA, the CDR3 is TGTGCCAGCAGTTTAGGCCCCCTAGCGGGAGAGGGGACTTCCTACAATGAGCAGTTCTTC.